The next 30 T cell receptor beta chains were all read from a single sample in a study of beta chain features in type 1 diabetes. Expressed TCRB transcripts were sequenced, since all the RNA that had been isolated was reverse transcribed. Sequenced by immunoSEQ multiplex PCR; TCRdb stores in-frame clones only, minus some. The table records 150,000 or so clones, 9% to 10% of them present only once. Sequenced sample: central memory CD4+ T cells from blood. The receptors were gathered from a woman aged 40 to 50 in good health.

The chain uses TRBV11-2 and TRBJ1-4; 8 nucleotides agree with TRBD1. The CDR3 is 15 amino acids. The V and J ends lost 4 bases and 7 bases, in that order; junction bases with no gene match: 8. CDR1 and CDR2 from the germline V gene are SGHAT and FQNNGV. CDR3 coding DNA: TGTGCCAGCAGCTCCCAGGGGGCGCCCGGTGAAAAACTGTTTTTT. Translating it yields CASSSQGAPGEKLFF.

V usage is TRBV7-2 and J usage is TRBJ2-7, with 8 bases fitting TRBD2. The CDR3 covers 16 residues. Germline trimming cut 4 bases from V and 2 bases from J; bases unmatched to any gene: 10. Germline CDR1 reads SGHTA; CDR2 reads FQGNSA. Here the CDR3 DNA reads TGTGCCAGCAGCTACTTATCTAGCGGGTTAGCCTACGAGCAGTACTTC. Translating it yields CASSYLSSGLAYEQYF.

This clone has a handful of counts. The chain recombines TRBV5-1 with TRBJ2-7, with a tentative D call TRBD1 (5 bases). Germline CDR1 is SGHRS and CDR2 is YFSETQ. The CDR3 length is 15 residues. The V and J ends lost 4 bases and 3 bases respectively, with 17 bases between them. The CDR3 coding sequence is TGCGCCAGCAGCCCGGATGGACAATACTTCTACGAGCAGTACTTC. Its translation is CASSPDGQYFYEQYF.

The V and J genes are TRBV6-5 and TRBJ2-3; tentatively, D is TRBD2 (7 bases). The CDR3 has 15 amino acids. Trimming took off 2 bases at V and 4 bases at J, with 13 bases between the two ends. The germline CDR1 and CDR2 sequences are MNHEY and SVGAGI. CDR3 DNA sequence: TGTGCCAGCAGTTACGGGGGGGGGCGGGCAGATACGCAGTATTTT. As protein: CASSYGGGRADTQYF.

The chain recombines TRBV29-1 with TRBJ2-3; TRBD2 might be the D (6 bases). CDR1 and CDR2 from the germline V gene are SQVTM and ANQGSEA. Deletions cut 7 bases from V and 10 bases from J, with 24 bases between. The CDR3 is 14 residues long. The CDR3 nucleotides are TGCAGCGCCGGAACCGGGAGCAACTCTAAGGCGCAGTATTTT. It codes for CSAGTGSNSKAQYF.

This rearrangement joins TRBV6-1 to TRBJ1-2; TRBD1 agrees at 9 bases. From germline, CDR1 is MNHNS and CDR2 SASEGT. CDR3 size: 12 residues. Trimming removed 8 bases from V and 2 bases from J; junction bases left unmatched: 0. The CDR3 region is CASGTGNYGYTF. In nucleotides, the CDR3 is TGTGCCAGCGGGACAGGGAACTATGGCTACACCTTC.

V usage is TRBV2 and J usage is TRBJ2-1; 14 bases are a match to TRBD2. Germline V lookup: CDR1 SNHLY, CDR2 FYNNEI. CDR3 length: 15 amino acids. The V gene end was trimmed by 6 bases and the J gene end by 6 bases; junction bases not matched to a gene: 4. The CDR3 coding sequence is TGTGCCAGCAGGATGACTAGCGGGGGGGCCAATGAGCAGTTCTTC. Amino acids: CASRMTSGGANEQFF. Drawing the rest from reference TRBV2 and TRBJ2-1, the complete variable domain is EPEVTQTPSHQVTQMGQEVILRCVPISNHLYFYWYRQILGQKVEFLVSFYNNEISEKSEIFDDQFSVERPDGSNFTLKIRSTKLEDSAMYFCASRMTSGGANEQFFGPGTRLTVL.

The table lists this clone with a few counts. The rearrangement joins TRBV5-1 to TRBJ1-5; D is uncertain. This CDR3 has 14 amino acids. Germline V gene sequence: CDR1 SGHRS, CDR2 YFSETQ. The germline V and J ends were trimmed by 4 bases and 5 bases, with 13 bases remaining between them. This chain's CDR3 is CASSPAGRDQPQHF. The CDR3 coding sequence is TGCGCCAGCAGCCCGGCGGGCAGAGATCAGCCCCAGCATTTT.

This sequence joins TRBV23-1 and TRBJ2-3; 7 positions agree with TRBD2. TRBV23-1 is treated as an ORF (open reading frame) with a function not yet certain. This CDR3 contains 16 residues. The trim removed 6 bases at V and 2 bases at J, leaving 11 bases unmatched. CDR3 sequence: CASSRHRRGDTDTQYF. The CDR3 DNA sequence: TGCGCCAGCAGCCGACACCGCCGGGGGGACACAGATACGCAGTATTTT.

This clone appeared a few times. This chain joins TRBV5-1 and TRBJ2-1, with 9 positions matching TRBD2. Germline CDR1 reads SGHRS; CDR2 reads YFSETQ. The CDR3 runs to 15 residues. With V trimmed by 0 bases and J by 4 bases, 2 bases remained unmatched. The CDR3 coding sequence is TGCGCCAGCAGCTTGGGGCTAGCGGGGTACAATGAGCAGTTCTTC. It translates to CASSLGLAGYNEQFF.

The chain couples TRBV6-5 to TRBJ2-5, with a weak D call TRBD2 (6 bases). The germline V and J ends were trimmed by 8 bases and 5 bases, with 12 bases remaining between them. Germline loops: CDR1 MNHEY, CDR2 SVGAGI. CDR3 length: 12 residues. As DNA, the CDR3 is TGTGCCAGCGGGACTTCCTTTGAGACCCAGTACTTC. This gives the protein CASGTSFETQYF.

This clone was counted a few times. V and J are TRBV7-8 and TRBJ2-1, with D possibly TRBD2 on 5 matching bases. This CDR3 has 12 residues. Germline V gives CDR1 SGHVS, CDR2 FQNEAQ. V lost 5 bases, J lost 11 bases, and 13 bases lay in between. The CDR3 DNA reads TGTGCCAGCAGCACCCCGACGGGGAAGCAGTTCTTC. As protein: CASSTPTGKQFF.

The chain's CDR3 is CASKGGGKNIQYF. The CDR3 coding sequence is TGTGCCAGCAAGGGAGGGGGCAAAAACATTCAGTACTTC. The chain recombines TRBV6-6 with TRBJ2-4; possible D gene TRBD2, 7 bases. Germline V gene lookup returns CDR1 MNHNY and CDR2 SVGAGI (reference sequence). V was shortened by 7 bases and J by 3 bases, with 10 bases between the two germline ends. The CDR3 length is 13 residues.

The CDR3 region has the DNA TGTGCCAGCAGCGTAGTATCCGTCCCGGATACGCAGTATTTT. It codes for CASSVVSVPDTQYF. V and J are TRBV9 and TRBJ2-3; D uncertain. Germline loops: CDR1 SGDLS, CDR2 YYNGEE. The CDR3 runs 14 residues. Trimming took 0 bases from V and 6 from J, leaving 11 bases between them.

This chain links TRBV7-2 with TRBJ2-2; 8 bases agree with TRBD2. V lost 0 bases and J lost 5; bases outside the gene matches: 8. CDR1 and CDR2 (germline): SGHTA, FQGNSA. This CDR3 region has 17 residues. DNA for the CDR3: TGTGCCAGCAGCTTAGCTAGGGCGGGGGGCTGGACCGGGGAGCTGTTTTTT. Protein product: CASSLARAGGWTGELFF.

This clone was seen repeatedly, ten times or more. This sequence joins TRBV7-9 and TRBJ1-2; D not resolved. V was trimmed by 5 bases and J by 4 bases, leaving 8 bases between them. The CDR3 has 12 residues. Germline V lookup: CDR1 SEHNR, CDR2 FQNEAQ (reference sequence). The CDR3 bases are TGTGCCAGCAGCAGAGAGAGCTATGGCTACACCTTC. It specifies CASSRESYGYTF.

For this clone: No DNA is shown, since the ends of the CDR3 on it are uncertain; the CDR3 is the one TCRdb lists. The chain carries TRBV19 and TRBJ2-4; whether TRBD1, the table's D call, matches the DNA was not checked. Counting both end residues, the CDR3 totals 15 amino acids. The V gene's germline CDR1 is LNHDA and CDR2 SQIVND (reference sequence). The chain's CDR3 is CASTSGTGIGNIQYF.

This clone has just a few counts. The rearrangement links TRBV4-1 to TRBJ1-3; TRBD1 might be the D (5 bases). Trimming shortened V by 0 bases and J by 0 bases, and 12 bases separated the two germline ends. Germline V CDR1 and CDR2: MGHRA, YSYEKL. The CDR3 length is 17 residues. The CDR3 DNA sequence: TGCGCCAGCAGCCAAGACTGGGGGACTAGCTCTGGAAACACCATATATTTT. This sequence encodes CASSQDWGTSSGNTIYF.

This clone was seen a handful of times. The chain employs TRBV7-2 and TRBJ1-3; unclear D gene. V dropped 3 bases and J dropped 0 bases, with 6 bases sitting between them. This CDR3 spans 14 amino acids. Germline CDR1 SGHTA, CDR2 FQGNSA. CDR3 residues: CASSFDYSGNTIYF. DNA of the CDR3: TGTGCCAGCAGCTTCGACTACTCTGGAAACACCATATATTTT.

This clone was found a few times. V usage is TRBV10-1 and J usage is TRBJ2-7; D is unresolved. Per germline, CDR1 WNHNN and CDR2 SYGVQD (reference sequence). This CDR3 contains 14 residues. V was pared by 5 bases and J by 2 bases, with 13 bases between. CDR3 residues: CASSRSPKPYEQYF. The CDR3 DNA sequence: TGCGCCAGCAGTAGAAGTCCTAAACCCTACGAGCAGTACTTC.

CDR3 nucleotides: TGCGCCAGCAGCCTTTCCACAGATACGCAGTATTTT. Residues: CASSLSTDTQYF. The V and J genes are TRBV5-1 and TRBJ2-3, with D unclear. The CDR3 contains 12 residues. The germline gives CDR1 SGHRS, CDR2 YFSETQ. Trimming left V 4 bases short and J 2 bases short, with 5 bases between.

The CDR3 loop is CASSPPLRGEQFF. The CDR3 bases are TGTGCCAGCTCACCACCTCTCCGGGGTGAGCAGTTCTTC. V and J are TRBV18 and TRBJ2-1; possible D gene TRBD2, 5 bases. The length of the CDR3 is 13 residues. Trimming shortened V by 0 bases and J by 9 bases, and 9 bases separated the two germline ends. Germline assignment: CDR1 KGHSH and CDR2 LQKENI.

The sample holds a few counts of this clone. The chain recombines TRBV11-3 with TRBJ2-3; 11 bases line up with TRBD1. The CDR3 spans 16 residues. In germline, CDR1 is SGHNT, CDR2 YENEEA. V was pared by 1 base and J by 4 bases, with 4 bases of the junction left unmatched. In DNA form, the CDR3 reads TGTGCCAGCAGCTTAGCATGGGGACAGGGGGCAGATACGCAGTATTTT. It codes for CASSLAWGQGADTQYF. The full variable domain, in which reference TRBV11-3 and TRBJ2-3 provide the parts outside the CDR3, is EAGVVQSPRYKIIEKKQPVAFWCNPISGHNTLYWYLQNLGQGPELLIRYENEEAVDDSQLPKDRFSAERLKGVDSTLKIQPAELGDSAVYLCASSLAWGQGADTQYFGPGTRLTVL.

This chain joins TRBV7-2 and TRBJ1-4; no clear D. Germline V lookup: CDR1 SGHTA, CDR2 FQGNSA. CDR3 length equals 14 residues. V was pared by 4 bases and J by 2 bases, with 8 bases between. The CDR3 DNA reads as TGTGCCAGCAGCTCCCAGGCTACTAATGAAAAACTGTTTTTT. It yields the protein CASSSQATNEKLFF.

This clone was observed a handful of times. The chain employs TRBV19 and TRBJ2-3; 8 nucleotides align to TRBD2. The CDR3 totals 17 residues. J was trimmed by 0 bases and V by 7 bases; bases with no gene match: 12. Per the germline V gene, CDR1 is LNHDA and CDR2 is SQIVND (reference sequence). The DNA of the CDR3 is TGTGCCAGTAAAAGGTTCGGCGGGGGGACTAGCACAGATACGCAGTATTTT. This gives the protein CASKRFGGGTSTDTQYF. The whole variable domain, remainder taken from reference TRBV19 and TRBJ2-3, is DGGITQSPKYLFRKEGQNVTLSCEQNLNHDAMYWYRQDPGQGLRLIYYSQIVNDFQKGDIAEGYSVSREKKESFPLTVTSAQKNPTAFYLCASKRFGGGTSTDTQYFGPGTRLTVL.

CDR3: CASSLADRDEKLFF. The DNA of the CDR3 is TGTGCCAGCAGCTTGGCGGACAGGGATGAAAAACTGTTTTTT. The chain combines TRBV5-6 with TRBJ1-4; 8 nucleotides line up with TRBD1. This CDR3 comprises 14 residues. J lost 6 bases, V lost 0 bases, and 1 base had no gene match. CDR1 SGHDT and CDR2 YYEEEE come from the germline V gene.

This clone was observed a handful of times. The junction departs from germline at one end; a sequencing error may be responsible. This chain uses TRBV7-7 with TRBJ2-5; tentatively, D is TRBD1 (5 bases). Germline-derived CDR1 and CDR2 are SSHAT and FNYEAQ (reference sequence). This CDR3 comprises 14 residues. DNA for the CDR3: TGTGCTAGCAGCTTAGAAGTCTGGGGCGAGACCCAGTACTTC. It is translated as CASSLEVWGETQYF.

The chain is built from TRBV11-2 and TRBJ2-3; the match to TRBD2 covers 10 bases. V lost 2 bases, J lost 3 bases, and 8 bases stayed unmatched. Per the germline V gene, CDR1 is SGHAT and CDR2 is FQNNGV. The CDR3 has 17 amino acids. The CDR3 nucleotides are TGTGCCAGCAGCTTATATACTAGCGGGGCGAAAACAGATACGCAGTATTTT. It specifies CASSLYTSGAKTDTQYF.

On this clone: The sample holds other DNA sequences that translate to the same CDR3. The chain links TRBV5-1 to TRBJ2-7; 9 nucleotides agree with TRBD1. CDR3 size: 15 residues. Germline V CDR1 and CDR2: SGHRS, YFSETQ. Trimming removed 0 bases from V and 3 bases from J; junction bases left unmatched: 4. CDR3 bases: TGCGCCAGCAGCTTGGGACAGGGGGGTAGCTACGAGCAGTACTTC. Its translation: CASSLGQGGSYEQYF.

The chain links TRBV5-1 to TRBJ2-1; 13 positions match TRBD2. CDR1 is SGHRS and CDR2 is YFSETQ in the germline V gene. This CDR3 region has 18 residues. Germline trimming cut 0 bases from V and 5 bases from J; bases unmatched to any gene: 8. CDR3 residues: CASSLAGAGLAGNNEQFF. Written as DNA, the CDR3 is TGCGCCAGCAGCTTGGCCGGGGCGGGACTAGCGGGGAACAATGAGCAGTTCTTC.